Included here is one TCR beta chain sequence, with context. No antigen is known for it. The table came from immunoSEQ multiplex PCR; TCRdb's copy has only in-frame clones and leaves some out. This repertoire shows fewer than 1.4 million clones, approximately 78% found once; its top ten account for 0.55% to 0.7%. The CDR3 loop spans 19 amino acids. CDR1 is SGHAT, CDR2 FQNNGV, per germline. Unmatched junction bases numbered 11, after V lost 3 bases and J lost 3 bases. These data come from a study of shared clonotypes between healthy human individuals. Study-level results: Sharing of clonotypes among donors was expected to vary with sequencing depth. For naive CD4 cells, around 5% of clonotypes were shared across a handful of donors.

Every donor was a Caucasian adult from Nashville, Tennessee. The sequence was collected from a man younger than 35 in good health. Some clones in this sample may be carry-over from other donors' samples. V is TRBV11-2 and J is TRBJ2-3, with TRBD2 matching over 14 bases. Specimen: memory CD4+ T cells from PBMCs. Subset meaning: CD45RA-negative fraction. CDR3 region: CASSFYPGGLAGATDTQYF. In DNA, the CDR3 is TGTGCCAGCAGCTTTTACCCCGGGGGACTAGCGGGAGCGACAGATACGCAGTATTTT.